One sample yielded the 5 T cell receptor beta chains listed below, sequenced in a study of blood T cell repertoires in COVID-19. The repertoire was sequenced with immunoSEQ multiplex PCR; TCRdb's copy has only in-frame clones and lacks some. The table shows roughly 98,000 clones, with approximately 92% occurring only once. Sequenced: peripheral blood. The receptors were gathered from an older woman with active COVID-19.

The CDR3 reads CASSIRWPDSEETQYF. DNA for the CDR3: TGTGCCAGCAGCATAAGATGGCCGGACAGCGAAGAGACCCAGTACTTC. The V and J genes are TRBV4-2 and TRBJ2-5, with D possibly being TRBD1 (6 bases). The germline gives CDR1 LGHNA, CDR2 YNFKEQ. The CDR3 runs 16 residues. Trimming pared 5 bases from V and 3 bases from J, leaving 19 bases between.

This clone was observed a single time. The rearrangement joins TRBV28 to TRBJ2-2, with 10 bases matching TRBD1. The trim removed 5 bases at V and 7 bases at J, leaving 13 bases unmatched. CDR1 is MDHEN and CDR2 is SYDVKM in the germline V gene. This CDR3 has 17 residues. CDR3 sequence reads: CASSPTGTGALRGELFF. The CDR3 DNA follows: TGTGCCAGCAGTCCAACCGGGACAGGGGCCCTGCGCGGGGAGCTGTTTTTT.

This clone was seen a single time. CDR3 nucleotides: TGTGCCAGCAGCTTAGGTAGCGGGGGGGGGACTTTAGATACGCAGTATTTT. Its protein product is CASSLGSGGGTLDTQYF. V usage is TRBV7-2 and J usage is TRBJ2-3; TRBD2 matches at 11 bases. The CDR3 has 17 amino acids. With 1 base clipped from V and 5 bases from J, the junction kept 8 bases outside the gene matches. Germline loops: CDR1 SGHTA, CDR2 FQGNSA.

This clone was detected once. CDR3 protein: CASSEDRSQETQYF. The CDR3 DNA follows: TGTGCCAGCAGCGAGGACAGGTCCCAAGAGACCCAGTACTTC. The V call is TRBV2, the J call TRBJ2-5; 7 nucleotides align to TRBD1. The germline V gene encodes CDR1 SNHLY and CDR2 FYNNEI. The CDR3 runs 14 residues. With 6 bases clipped from V and 1 base from J, the junction kept 5 bases outside the gene matches. Based on the CDR3 plus reference TRBV2 and TRBJ2-5, the full variable domain is EPEVTQTPSHQVTQMGQEVILRCVPISNHLYFYWYRQILGQKVEFLVSFYNNEISEKSEIFDDQFSVERPDGSNFTLKIRSTKLEDSAMYFCASSEDRSQETQYFGPGTRLLVL.

The chain recombines TRBV5-4 with TRBJ1-3; 7 bases line up with TRBD1. Germline loops: CDR1 SGHNT, CDR2 YYREEE (reference sequence). This CDR3 comprises 16 residues. Unmatched junction bases numbered 3, after V lost 0 bases and J lost 0 bases. CDR3 amino acids: CASSLGDRSSGNTIYF. The CDR3 DNA reads TGTGCCAGCAGCTTGGGGGACAGAAGCTCTGGAAACACCATATATTTT.